The 23 T cell receptor beta chains below were found in one sample sequenced in a study of T-cell memory formation after mild COVID-19. Each CDR3 protein is one row after TCRdb ran MiXCR on the 5' RACE reads. In the table there are 550,000 to 600,000 distinct CDR3 sequences, 20% to 25% of which are singletons. The sequenced sample was PBMCs or a T cell subset sorted from them (not recorded which). All receptors come from an adult woman who had mild COVID-19 (a few samples of this study predate the infection). Cell type and time point are not known.

This clonotype turned up a few times. V and J are TRBV4-1 and TRBJ2-7; 10 bases are shared with TRBD1. CDR3 size: 15 residues. V lost 4 bases to trimming and J lost 6 bases; unmatched junction nucleotides: 9. Germline assignment: CDR1 MGHRA and CDR2 YSYEKL. The CDR3 sequence: CASSPTGTGDSEQYF. CDR3 bases: TGCGCCAGCAGCCCAACCGGGACAGGGGATAGCGAGCAGTACTTC.

This clonotype showed up just a few times. This sequence joins TRBV7-9 and TRBJ2-3; D gene ambiguous. The CDR3 contains 14 residues. CDR1 and CDR2 (germline): SEHNR, FQNEAQ (reference sequence). Trimming removed 5 bases at V and 1 base at J, with 10 bases between. The CDR3 here is CASSLPWGTDTQYF. The DNA for the CDR3 is TGTGCCAGCAGCCTGCCCTGGGGCACAGATACGCAGTATTTT.

This clonotype was found a few times. This rearrangement joins TRBV2 to TRBJ2-5; perhaps TRBD2 as D (5 bases). With 9 bases removed from V and 0 bases from J, the gap between germline ends came to 11 bases. This CDR3 region has 13 residues. Germline loops: CDR1 SNHLY, CDR2 FYNNEI. CDR3 nucleotides: TGTGCCAGTCCTCGGGGAAACCAAGAGACCCAGTACTTC. Translating gives CASPRGNQETQYF.

This clonotype was counted only a few times. J is TRBJ1-2 and V is TRBV7-9; D is ambiguous. Germline V gene data show CDR1 as SEHNR and CDR2 as FQNEAQ (reference sequence). This CDR3 is 13 amino acids long. Trimming removed 5 bases at V and 8 bases at J, with 15 bases between. As DNA, the CDR3 is TGTGCCAGCAGCGGTACTGCGCGAGGGGGCTACACCTTC. Translating gives CASSGTARGGYTF. Complete variable domain (other parts from reference TRBV7-9 and TRBJ1-2): DTGVSQNPRHKITKRGQNVTFRCDPISEHNRLYWYRQTLGQGPEFLTYFQNEAQLEKSRLLSDRFSAERPKGSFSTLEIQRTEQGDSAMYLCASSGTARGGYTFGSGTRLTVV.

This clonotype was counted between two and nine times. The V gene is TRBV12-3 or TRBV12-4, the J gene TRBJ1-2, with 7 bases matching TRBD1. The junction had 2 bases not matched to a gene; V was cut back by 3 bases and J by 4 bases. The CDR3 has 13 residues. The CDR3: CASSFPGGYGYTF. DNA of the CDR3: TGTGCCAGCAGTTTCCCAGGGGGCTATGGCTACACCTTC.

This clonotype was seen more than once but under ten times. The J gene is TRBJ2-2, the V gene TRBV2; D gene uncertain. Germline loops: CDR1 SNHLY, CDR2 FYNNEI. With 6 bases removed from V and 0 bases from J, the gap between germline ends came to 8 bases. The CDR3 sequence is 14 residues long. The CDR3 nucleotides read TGTGCCAGCAGCGACGGTACGAACACCGGGGAGCTGTTTTTT. It codes for CASSDGTNTGELFF.

This clonotype was detected a few times. V and J are TRBV11-2 and TRBJ2-7; D gene unclear. Germline-derived CDR1 and CDR2 are SGHAT and FQNNGV. This CDR3 region has 13 residues. V was shortened by 1 base and J by 4 bases, with 8 bases between the two germline ends. The CDR3 loop reads CASSLGSLYEQYF. The CDR3, as DNA: TGTGCCAGCAGCTTAGGTTCCCTTTACGAGCAGTACTTC.

This clonotype has only one observation. V gene TRBV7-6 combines with J gene TRBJ1-2; no clear D. The ends were cut back, 2 bases at V and 2 bases at J, with 15 bases in the middle. CDR1 and CDR2 (germline): SGHVS, FNYEAQ. This CDR3 is 16 amino acids long. The CDR3 loop is CASSLNPGNGNYGYTF. DNA of the CDR3: TGTGCCAGCAGCTTAAATCCGGGGAACGGAAACTATGGCTACACCTTC.

This clonotype has more than one count but fewer than ten. The V and J genes are TRBV29-1 and TRBJ1-2; D is unresolved. The V end was cut by 3 bases, the J end by 5 bases, with 10 bases between. This CDR3 region has 12 residues. The germline V gene has CDR1 SQVTM and CDR2 ANQGSEA. This CDR3 is CSVEFVNYGYTF. CDR3 coding DNA: TGCAGCGTTGAGTTTGTAAATTATGGCTACACCTTC.

This rearrangement joins TRBV7-8 to TRBJ2-1; D remains unclear. V lost 3 bases and J lost 5, with 11 bases in between. The CDR3 is 14 residues long. CDR1 is SGHVS, CDR2 FQNEAQ, per germline. The CDR3 protein is CASSLALSHNEQFF. The CDR3 region has the DNA TGTGCCAGCAGCTTGGCACTATCGCACAATGAGCAGTTCTTC.

This chain connects TRBV5-1 to TRBJ2-3; D ambiguous. The CDR3 has 12 amino acids. Germline CDR1 is SGHRS and CDR2 is YFSETQ. V lost 2 bases to trimming and J lost 3 bases, with 4 bases between them. CDR3 region: CASSFTTDTQYF. The CDR3 coding sequence is TGCGCCAGCAGCTTTACTACAGATACGCAGTATTTT.

This chain uses TRBV15 with TRBJ2-7, with TRBD2 as a possible D gene (6 bases). Germline V gives CDR1 LNHNV, CDR2 YYDKDF (reference sequence). The CDR3 extends over 15 amino acids. Trimming removed 1 base from V and 4 bases from J, with 14 bases in between. DNA for the CDR3: TGTGCCACCAGCAGAGTCGGGGGAGCCCTATACGAGCAGTACTTC. This sequence encodes CATSRVGGALYEQYF.

On this clonotype: Its ends do not fully match the called genes, so a read error is possible. The chain joins TRBV15 to TRBJ2-1; the D is unclear. CDR1 is LNHNV and CDR2 is YYDKDF in the germline V gene (reference sequence). The CDR3 covers 12 residues. This CDR3 is CATRLSYNEEFF. CDR3 sequence (DNA): TGTGCCACCCGGCTATCCTACAATGAGGAGTTCTTC.

This clonotype was found a few times. This rearrangement joins TRBV20-1 to TRBJ2-3, with D unclear. Deletions cut 1 base from V and 0 bases from J, with 17 bases between. The CDR3 is 17 residues long. The germline V gene has CDR1 DFQATT and CDR2 SNEGSKA (reference sequence). The CDR3: CSARALRLSASTDTQYF. Here the CDR3 DNA reads TGCAGTGCTAGAGCCCTGAGGCTGAGCGCCAGCACAGATACGCAGTATTTT.

V and J are TRBV25-1 and TRBJ1-2; D gene ambiguous. Trimming left V 2 bases short and J 8 bases short, with 9 bases between. Germline V gives CDR1 MGHDK, CDR2 SYGVNS. The CDR3 runs to 12 residues. CDR3 in amino acids: CASSEGPRGYTF. The CDR3 DNA is TGTGCCAGCAGTGAAGGGCCTAGGGGCTACACCTTC.

In DNA, the CDR3 is TGTGCCAGCAGCCGGGGAACTAGCGAATACAATGAGCAGTTCTTC. Its protein product is CASSRGTSEYNEQFF. The V gene is TRBV5-5, the J gene TRBJ2-1; TRBD2 agrees at 7 bases. Germline V gene data show CDR1 as SGHKS and CDR2 as YYEKEE (reference sequence). CDR3 size: 15 residues. V shed 4 bases, J shed 4 bases, and the junction held 8 bases outside the gene matches.

This rearrangement joins TRBV29-1 to TRBJ2-5; 7 bases are shared with TRBD1. V shed 1 base, J shed 4 bases, and the junction held 3 bases outside the gene matches. The CDR3 is 13 residues long. Germline-derived CDR1 and CDR2 are SQVTM and ANQGSEA. DNA for the CDR3: TGCAGCGTTGAAGCCTACAGGGGAGAGACCCAGTACTTC. Residues: CSVEAYRGETQYF.

The V gene is TRBV24-1, the J gene TRBJ1-5; TRBD1 might be the D (6 bases). There are 14 residues in the CDR3. Germline V gene sequence: CDR1 KGHDR, CDR2 SFDVKD. Trimming removed 6 bases at V and 4 bases at J, with 12 bases between. CDR3 in amino acids: CATSPDSSNQPQHF. As DNA, the CDR3 is TGTGCCACCAGTCCGGACAGCTCAAATCAGCCCCAGCATTTT.

The chain joins TRBV12-3 or TRBV12-4 to TRBJ2-1, with 7 bases aligning to TRBD1. V trimming: 4 bases; J trimming: 4 bases; junction bases outside the gene matches: 10. The CDR3 extends over 16 amino acids. The DNA for the CDR3 is TGTGCCAGCAGTTCCCCGGAAGACAGGGCATACAATGAGCAGTTCTTC. This sequence encodes CASSSPEDRAYNEQFF.

In this sample, this clonotype turned up a few times. The chain couples TRBV4-1 to TRBJ1-6, with 10 bases lining up with TRBD1. V lost 2 bases and J lost 8; bases outside the gene matches: 6. The CDR3 loop spans 16 amino acids. Germline lookup yields CDR1 MGHRA and CDR2 YSYEKL. The CDR3 here is CASSQSGQGRYSPLHF. The CDR3 DNA follows: TGCGCCAGCAGCCAATCGGGACAGGGGAGATATTCACCCCTCCACTTT.

The table lists this clonotype with a few counts. The CDR3 DNA reads as TGCGCCAGCAGCTTGGGGCAGGCTGGGCACACTGAAGCTTTCTTT. Translating gives CASSLGQAGHTEAFF. The chain uses TRBV5-1 and TRBJ1-1; D call uncertain. This CDR3 comprises 15 residues. In germline, CDR1 is SGHRS, CDR2 YFSETQ. Trimming stripped 0 bases from V and 3 bases from J, with 12 bases between.

This clonotype was observed a few times. The rearrangement joins TRBV5-6 to TRBJ2-3, with D uncertain. V was pared by 2 bases and J by 3 bases, with 7 bases between. The CDR3 runs 13 residues. Germline CDR1 SGHDT, CDR2 YYEEEE. CDR3 sequence (DNA): TGTGCCAGCAGCTTTGGGGTTACAGATACGCAGTATTTT. Translating it yields CASSFGVTDTQYF.

The chain combines TRBV6-2 or TRBV6-3 with TRBJ2-2; 8 bases match TRBD2. The CDR3 spans 14 residues. Germline assignment: CDR1 MNHEY and CDR2 SVGEGT. J was trimmed by 5 bases and V by 7 bases; bases with no gene match: 6. The CDR3 DNA reads TGTGCCAGCAACAGCGGGAGCACGACCGGGGAGCTGTTTTTT. It is translated as CASNSGSTTGELFF.